Shown below are 10 T cell receptor beta chains from a single sample sequenced in a study of CD4 and CD8 cells across lung adenocarcinoma regions. Each CDR3 protein gets one entry after TCRdb re-called the PCR reads with MiXCR. The sample gives 3,500 or so distinct CDR3 sequences, 50% to 60% of which show up once; 33% is in the top ten. The sample taken for sequencing was CD4+ T cells from the center of a lung tumor. Receptors originate from a female donor with lung adenocarcinoma. The CD4 and CD8 labels of this study may be unreliable.

As concerns this clonotype: A read error may account for a junction end that differs from germline. The chain combines TRBV7-2 with TRBJ1-1; the match to TRBD1 covers 7 bases. Germline V CDR1 and CDR2: SGHTA, FQGNSA. This CDR3 spans 14 amino acids. DNA of the CDR3: TGTGCCAGCAGCTTACGAGGGGGCGACACTGAAGCTTCCTTC. Amino acid sequence: CASSLRGGDTEASF.

This clonotype has just a few counts. V is TRBV6-2 or TRBV6-3 and J is TRBJ2-4; 8 bases map to TRBD1. The germline gives CDR1 MNHEY, CDR2 SVGEGT. With V trimmed by 5 bases and J by 7 bases, 7 bases remained unmatched. This CDR3 comprises 14 residues. CDR3 sequence (DNA): TGTGCCAGCAGTAACACCGGGACAGGCAACATTCAGTACTTC. This gives the protein CASSNTGTGNIQYF.

Of note for this clonotype: The junction departs from germline at one end; a sequencing error may be responsible. V gene TRBV10-3 combines with J gene TRBJ2-3; 8 bases are shared with TRBD2. This CDR3 has 14 amino acids. CDR1 ENHRY and CDR2 SYGVKD come from the germline V gene. The CDR3 loop is CAGSGGSDKETQYF. The CDR3 bases are TGTGCGGGGAGCGGGGGCAGCGACAAAGAGACCCAGTATTTC.

In this sample, this clonotype turned up a few times. The chain combines TRBV6-1 with TRBJ1-2; 7 nucleotides align to TRBD1. Germline V gene data show CDR1 as MNHNS and CDR2 as SASEGT. The junction had 1 base not matched to a gene; V was cut back by 6 bases and J by 3 bases. The CDR3 has 12 residues. The CDR3 DNA sequence: TGTGCCAGCAGGGGGACAGACTATGGCTACACCTTC. Translation gives CASRGTDYGYTF.

The V call is TRBV10-3, the J call TRBJ2-1, with a tentative D call TRBD1 (6 bases). The CDR3 contains 16 residues. The V and J ends lost 6 bases and 2 bases respectively, with 17 bases between them. Per germline, CDR1 ENHRY and CDR2 SYGVKD. The CDR3 nucleotides are TGTGCCATCAGAGAGAATACAGGGAGAACCTACAATGAGCAGTTCTTC. Protein: CAIRENTGRTYNEQFF.

In its sample, this clonotype ranks as medium-sized (0.01 to 0.1%). The genes are TRBV7-2 and TRBJ1-5, with a tentative D call TRBD1 (6 bases). Germline V gene lookup returns CDR1 SGHTA and CDR2 FQGNSA. The germline V and J ends were trimmed by 5 bases and 3 bases, with 20 bases remaining between them. The CDR3 extends over 17 amino acids. DNA of the CDR3: TGTGCCAGCAGCCCCCGAGATGGGGGCCGTCTCAATCAGCCCCAGCATTTT. Its protein product is CASSPRDGGRLNQPQHF.

As to this clonotype: Mismatch with germline at one junction end may stem from a read error. Written as DNA, the CDR3 is TGCGCCACCGGACTGGGAGCCAAAGACATTCAGTACTTC. It specifies CATGLGAKDIQYF. The chain joins TRBV10-1 to TRBJ2-4; D is perhaps TRBD2 (5 bases). The CDR3 runs 13 residues. From germline, CDR1 is WNHNN and CDR2 SYGVQD (reference sequence).

This clonotype was recorded a few times. V usage is TRBV6-5 and J usage is TRBJ1-1; tentatively, D is TRBD1 (5 bases). The ends were cut back, 0 bases at V and 1 base at J, with 6 bases in the middle. CDR1 and CDR2 (germline): MNHEY, SVGAGI. This CDR3 is 14 amino acids long. CDR3 sequence reads: CASSYSRGNTEAFF. The CDR3 DNA reads as TGTGCCAGCAGTTACTCAAGGGGGAACACTGAAGCTTTCTTT.

The chain is built from TRBV12-3 or TRBV12-4 and TRBJ2-1; D remains unclear. CDR3 length: 11 amino acids. Trimming shortened V by 3 bases and J by 8 bases, and 5 bases separated the two germline ends. CDR3 protein: CASSFFDEQFF. In DNA, the CDR3 is TGTGCCAGCAGTTTTTTTGATGAGCAGTTCTTC.

The chain combines TRBV4-1 with TRBJ2-2; D remains ambiguous. The germline V gene has CDR1 MGHRA and CDR2 YSYEKL. This CDR3 comprises 17 residues. V was cut by 1 base and J by 3 bases, with 15 bases left in between. CDR3: CASSQVLLGMDTGELFF. CDR3 sequence (DNA): TGCGCCAGCAGCCAAGTTTTATTGGGGATGGACACCGGGGAGCTGTTTTTT.